The 13 T cell receptor beta chains given below trace back to one sample, sequenced in a study of post-analysis software for immune sequencing data. TCR beta cDNA libraries included unique molecular identifiers. Each CDR3 protein is one row after TCRdb ran MiXCR on the PCR reads. The table shows about 540,000 distinct CDR3 sequences, with roughly 34% occurring only once. Study findings and constraints: Controls showed lower frequencies than patients for a few TRBV segments, and TRBV5-6, TRBV5-1 and TRBV20-1 were among these.

Antigen specificity for these receptors is unknown. Sample: blood. The receptors here all came from a girl under 18 with multiple sclerosis.

V gene TRBV11-2 combines with J gene TRBJ2-1; 16 nucleotides match TRBD2. The ends lost 2 bases at V and 4 bases at J; junction bases unmatched: 5. Germline loops: CDR1 SGHAT, CDR2 FQNNGV. The CDR3 is made up of 18 amino acids. In nucleotides, the CDR3 is TGTGCCAGCAGCTTACAGGGACTAGCGGGGGGGCCTTACAATGAGCAGTTCTTC. Translation: CASSLQGLAGGPYNEQFF.

The chain joins TRBV10-2 to TRBJ2-3, with TRBD1 as a possible D gene (7 bases). Germline V gene sequence: CDR1 WSHSY, CDR2 SAAADI. Trimming cost V 8 bases and J 3 bases, with 12 bases left between them. The CDR3 totals 13 residues. The CDR3 sequence: CASQGGWTDTQYF. The CDR3 DNA sequence: TGCGCCAGCCAGGGGGGATGGACAGATACGCAGTATTTT.

The genes are TRBV9 and TRBJ2-7, with no clear D. The CDR3 runs 15 residues. Trimming took 2 bases from V and 0 from J, leaving 12 bases between them. Germline V gene lookup returns CDR1 SGDLS and CDR2 YYNGEE. CDR3 nucleotide sequence: TGTGCCAGCAGCGTCGATGTGGGTAGCTCCTACGAGCAGTACTTC. Its translation: CASSVDVGSSYEQYF.

The V gene is TRBV20-1, the J gene TRBJ2-5; D might be TRBD2 (5 bases). Trimming stripped 5 bases from V and 4 bases from J, with 14 bases between. This CDR3 is 13 amino acids long. Germline values: CDR1 DFQATT, CDR2 SNEGSKA (reference sequence). CDR3 amino acids: CSAPHVTRETQYF. The CDR3 DNA reads as TGCAGTGCTCCTCATGTTACTAGAGAGACCCAGTACTTC.

V and J are TRBV7-2 and TRBJ1-1, with D possibly matching TRBD1 (5 bases). Germline CDR1 is SGHTA and CDR2 is FQGNSA. Trimming shortened V by 4 bases and J by 4 bases, and 10 bases separated the two germline ends. The CDR3 is made up of 13 amino acids. DNA for the CDR3: TGTGCCAGCAGCTCCAGGGAGCCCACTGAAGCTTTCTTT. Translating gives CASSSREPTEAFF.

This clonotype was seen a handful of times. This sequence joins TRBV29-1 and TRBJ2-5; D is unclear. Deletions cut 0 bases from V and 4 bases from J, with 18 bases between. From germline, CDR1 is SQVTM and CDR2 ANQGSEA. This CDR3 contains 16 residues. DNA for the CDR3: TGCAGCGTTGAAGATCGGGCCCATATTCAGTCAGAGACCCAGTACTTC. Protein: CSVEDRAHIQSETQYF. Full variable domain (missing parts from reference TRBV29-1 and TRBJ2-5): SAVISQKPSRDICQRGTSLTIQCQVDSQVTMMFWYRQQPGQSLTLIATANQGSEATYESGFVIDKFPISRPNLTFSTLTVSNMSPEDSSIYLCSVEDRAHIQSETQYFGPGTRLLVL.

The chain links TRBV7-9 to TRBJ2-2; 8 bases are a match to TRBD1. J gave up 1 base and V 3 bases, and 7 bases lay outside the gene matches. The CDR3 loop spans 17 amino acids. CDR1 and CDR2 (germline): SEHNR, FQNEAQ (reference sequence). In DNA form, the CDR3 reads TGTGCCAGCAGCTTCCTACCGGGACAGGAGAACACCGGGGAGCTGTTTTTT. It codes for CASSFLPGQENTGELFF. Variable domain in full (rest from reference TRBV7-9 and TRBJ2-2): DTGVSQNPRHKITKRGQNVTFRCDPISEHNRLYWYRQTLGQGPEFLTYFQNEAQLEKSRLLSDRFSAERPKGSFSTLEIQRTEQGDSAMYLCASSFLPGQENTGELFFGEGSRLTVL.

The V and J genes are TRBV28 and TRBJ2-6; D gene unclear. The germline CDR1 and CDR2 sequences are MDHEN and SYDVKM. V lost 2 bases to trimming and J lost 2 bases, with 7 bases between them. The CDR3 extends over 15 amino acids. CDR3: CASSLARAGANVLTF. The CDR3 nucleotides are TGTGCCAGCAGTTTAGCCCGCGCTGGGGCCAACGTCCTGACTTTC.

The chain joins TRBV20-1 to TRBJ2-7; D is unresolved. V gave up 5 bases and J gave up 7 bases, with 9 bases separating them. The germline V gene encodes CDR1 DFQATT and CDR2 SNEGSKA (reference sequence). The CDR3 extends over 10 amino acids. The CDR3 region is CSAASTEQYF. CDR3 DNA sequence: TGCAGTGCTGCCTCTACAGAGCAGTACTTC.

The chain has TRBV2 and TRBJ2-2; TRBD1 might be the D (7 bases). The germline V and J ends were trimmed by 8 bases and 3 bases, with 13 bases remaining between them. Per the germline V gene, CDR1 is SNHLY and CDR2 is FYNNEI. CDR3 length: 14 amino acids. CDR3 in DNA: TGTGCCAGCCAAGACAGGGAGGACACCGGGGAGCTGTTTTTT. Encoded protein: CASQDREDTGELFF.

V usage is TRBV14 and J usage is TRBJ2-7, with 8 positions matching TRBD1. The length of the CDR3 is 14 residues. CDR1 is SGHDN and CDR2 is FVKESK in the germline V gene. V was clipped by 4 bases and J by 2 bases; unmatched bases: 4. CDR3 coding DNA: TGTGCCAGCAGCCCGGGACAGGAGCCCTACGAGCAGTACTTC. Protein sequence: CASSPGQEPYEQYF.

This chain links TRBV7-3 with TRBJ2-3, with 14 bases identical to TRBD2. CDR3 length: 17 amino acids. In germline, CDR1 is SGHTA, CDR2 FQGTGA. V trimming: 4 bases; J trimming: 5 bases; junction bases outside the gene matches: 8. The DNA of the CDR3 is TGTGCCAGCAGCTCAGACCGAGGGACTAGCGGGGGAGATACGCAGTATTTT. It yields the protein CASSSDRGTSGGDTQYF.

CDR3 DNA sequence: TGTGCCAGCTCCCTAGGCAACACAGCACACGAGCAGTACTTC. Amino acids: CASSLGNTAHEQYF. The chain recombines TRBV11-3 with TRBJ2-7; D is unresolved. The CDR3 totals 14 residues. The V and J ends lost 8 bases and 5 bases respectively, with 19 bases between them. The germline V gene encodes CDR1 SGHNT and CDR2 YENEEA.